This T cell receptor beta chain was observed in a study of low-dose radiotherapy and immunotherapy resistance in tumors. TRAV and TRBV primers primed cDNA for both TCRalpha and TCRbeta. A constant-region primer paired with the V-primer adapter amplified TCRs over approximately 19 PCR cycles. TCRdb independently ran MiXCR on the reads; one entry per CDR3 protein. This sample has around 65,000 distinct CDR3 sequences, with around 27% found just once. The sample holds many counts of this clonotype. In germline, CDR1 is SGHDN, CDR2 FVKESK. This CDR3 contains 19 residues. The V gene end was trimmed by 4 bases and the J gene end by 5 bases; junction bases not matched to a gene: 10. Specified time point: before trial treatment.

The source was PBMCs, collected before treatment. This chain links TRBV14 with TRBJ2-2, with TRBD2 matching 16 bases. This TCR came from a male donor with rectosigmoid adenocarcinoma. The CDR3 is CASSPGGLAGGPGTGELFF. CDR3 coding DNA: TGTGCCAGCAGCCCCGGGGGACTAGCGGGGGGGCCTGGTACCGGGGAGCTGTTTTTT.